The 13 T cell receptor beta chains listed next were all sequenced from one sample in a study of T cell responses to AZD1222 COVID-19 vaccine. Only in-frame clones appear in the TCRdb table, and some are missing; sequencing was by immunoSEQ multiplex PCR. The sample has tens of thousands of clones, approximately 80% seen once. The sequencing here drew on peripheral blood, taken 28 days after the second AZD1222 dose. These receptors were collected from an adult who received the AZD1222 COVID-19 vaccine.

The V and J genes are TRBV6-2 or TRBV6-3 and TRBJ1-5; D uncertain. CDR1 and CDR2 from the germline V gene are MNHEY and SVGEGT. This CDR3 spans 15 amino acids. V lost 1 base and J 0 bases, leaving 7 bases between the germline ends. CDR3 region: CASSYYGISNQPQHF. CDR3 DNA sequence: TGTGCCAGCAGTTACTACGGGATTAGCAATCAGCCCCAGCATTTT.

This rearrangement joins TRBV28 to TRBJ2-7, with D possibly matching TRBD2 (6 bases). V shed 2 bases and J shed 2 bases, with 10 bases lying between them. The CDR3 has 14 amino acids. CDR1 MDHEN and CDR2 SYDVKM come from the germline V gene. CDR3 in DNA: TGTGCCAGCAGTTTAGGGACTGGGGCCTACGAGCAGTACTTC. It translates to CASSLGTGAYEQYF.

The chain employs TRBV6-5 and TRBJ2-7, with unresolved D. Trimming took off 6 bases at V and 3 bases at J, with 6 bases between the two ends. Germline V lookup: CDR1 MNHEY, CDR2 SVGAGI. The CDR3 covers 11 residues. CDR3 sequence: CASRRNYEQYV. CDR3 bases: TGTGCCAGCAGGCGCAACTACGAGCAGTACGTC.

The J gene is TRBJ1-1, the V gene TRBV27; 9 nucleotides line up with TRBD1. This CDR3 has 15 amino acids. Germline V gene sequence: CDR1 MNHEY, CDR2 SMNVEV (reference sequence). Germline trimming cut 7 bases from V and 4 bases from J; bases unmatched to any gene: 10. The CDR3 DNA sequence: TGTGCCAGCAAACCGGGACAGGGCGCGGGCACTGAAGCTTTCTTT. It yields the protein CASKPGQGAGTEAFF.

The gene calls are TRBV3-1 (or the pseudogene TRBV3-2) and TRBJ2-7; D may match TRBD1 or TRBD2 (5 bases each). There are 17 residues in the CDR3. V was cut by 3 bases and J by 0 bases, with 18 bases left in between. CDR1 and CDR2 from the germline V gene are LGHDT and YNNKEL (reference sequence). The CDR3: CASSHAQRAGNSYEQYF. In nucleotides, the CDR3 is TGTGCCAGCAGCCACGCCCAGAGGGCAGGGAACTCCTACGAGCAGTACTTC.

V and J are TRBV5-1 and TRBJ2-1; D possibly corresponds to TRBD2 (5 bases). The germline V gene encodes CDR1 SGHRS and CDR2 YFSETQ. The V gene lost 7 bases and the J gene lost 7 bases, with 9 bases spanning the gap. The CDR3 contains 11 residues. CDR3 loop: CASASGNEQFF. In nucleotides, the CDR3 is TGCGCCAGCGCCTCGGGAAATGAGCAGTTCTTC. The full variable domain, completed using reference TRBV5-1 and TRBJ2-1, is KAGVTQTPRYLIKTRGQQVTLSCSPISGHRSVSWYQQTPGQGLQFLFEYFSETQRNKGNFPGRFSGRQFSNSRSEMNVSTLELGDSALYLCASASGNEQFFGPGTRLTVL.

This clone was recorded only once. This sequence joins TRBV4-3 and TRBJ2-1; 7 bases align to TRBD2. The CDR3 runs 16 residues. The germline V gene encodes CDR1 LGHNA and CDR2 YSLEER. Losses at the gene ends were 0 bases for V and 3 bases for J; bases not matched to a gene: 5. CDR3 DNA: TGCGCCAGCAGCCAAGATTCGAGCGGGGACTACAATGAGCAGTTCTTC. It yields the protein CASSQDSSGDYNEQFF.

The chain uses TRBV6-1 and TRBJ2-7; D gene unclear. Trimming took 6 bases from V and 1 from J, leaving 16 bases between them. The CDR3 loop spans 15 amino acids. Germline V gene sequence: CDR1 MNHNS, CDR2 SASEGT. The CDR3 reads CASRTPQQVSYEQYF. DNA for the CDR3: TGTGCCAGCAGAACACCCCAGCAGGTTTCCTACGAGCAGTACTTC.

The genes are TRBV2 and TRBJ2-1; 11 positions agree with TRBD2. The CDR3 has 14 amino acids. Germline-derived CDR1 and CDR2 are SNHLY and FYNNEI. V trimming: 10 bases; J trimming: 9 bases; junction bases outside the gene matches: 11. The CDR3 region has the DNA TGTGCCACACAAGAACTAGCGGGAGTAATTGAGCAGTTCTTC. Translating it yields CATQELAGVIEQFF.

This clone occurred a few times. The chain couples TRBV2 to TRBJ2-1; D ambiguous. V dropped 2 bases and J dropped 3 bases, with 8 bases sitting between them. This CDR3 is built from 14 residues. Germline V gives CDR1 SNHLY, CDR2 FYNNEI. The CDR3 bases are TGTGCCAGCAGTGAAATCCAAAGCTACAATGAGCAGTTCTTC. It codes for CASSEIQSYNEQFF.

This chain joins TRBV19 and TRBJ1-3; no firm D call. The CDR3 length is 13 residues. V was pared by 5 bases and J by 2 bases, with 7 bases between. Germline CDR1 reads LNHDA; CDR2 reads SQIVND (reference sequence). The CDR3 loop reads CASSERTGNTIYF. CDR3 in DNA: TGTGCCAGTAGTGAACGGACTGGAAACACCATATATTTT.

This clone appeared a few times. V usage is TRBV5-8 and J usage is TRBJ1-5; TRBD1 is a possible D gene (6 bases). The CDR3 totals 14 residues. Trimming pared 2 bases from V and 4 bases from J, leaving 10 bases between. CDR1 is SGHTS and CDR2 is YDEGEE in the germline V gene. The CDR3, as DNA: TGTGCCAGCAGCTTAGGGACAAATAATCAGCCCCAGCATTTT. Protein: CASSLGTNNQPQHF.

This chain links TRBV28 with TRBJ1-2; D is unclear. The CDR3 contains 12 residues. The ends were cut back, 2 bases at V and 4 bases at J, with 5 bases in the middle. The germline gives CDR1 MDHEN, CDR2 SYDVKM. CDR3 nucleotides: TGTGCCAGCAGTTTAGTCCCCTATGGCTACACCTTC. Translation: CASSLVPYGYTF.